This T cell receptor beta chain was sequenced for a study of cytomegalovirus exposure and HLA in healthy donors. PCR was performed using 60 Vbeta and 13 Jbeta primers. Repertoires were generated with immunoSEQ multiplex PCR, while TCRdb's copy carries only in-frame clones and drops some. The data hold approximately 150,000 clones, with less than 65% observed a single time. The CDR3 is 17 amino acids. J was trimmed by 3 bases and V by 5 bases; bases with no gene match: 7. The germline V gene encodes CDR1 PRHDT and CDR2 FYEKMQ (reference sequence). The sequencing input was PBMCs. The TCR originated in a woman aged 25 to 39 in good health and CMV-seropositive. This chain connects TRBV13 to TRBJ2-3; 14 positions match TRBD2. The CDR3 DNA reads TGTGCCAGCAGCAAGACGACTAGCGGGGGGGCGACAGATACGCAGTATTTT. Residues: CASSKTTSGGATDTQYF.